This T cell receptor beta chain was observed in a study of cytomegalovirus exposure and HLA in healthy donors. CDR1 and CDR2 (germline): SGHVS, FQNEAQ. The ends were cut back, 3 bases at V and 2 bases at J, with 7 bases in the middle. The CDR3 length is 13 residues. Primers included in the PCR were 60 Vbeta and 13 Jbeta primers. Sequencing used immunoSEQ multiplex PCR; TCRdb keeps in-frame clones, though not all of them. Of around 140,000 clones listed, more than 75% are singletons. The chain has TRBV7-8 and TRBJ1-2, with a possible D match to TRBD1 (5 bases). This clonotype was sampled from a woman between 18 and 29 years old in good health and CMV-seropositive. Material: PBMCs. Written as DNA, the CDR3 is TGTGCCAGCAGCTTTCGGGGGAACTATGGCTACACCTTC. Protein: CASSFRGNYGYTF.